The 2 T cell receptor beta chains given below trace back to one sample, sequenced in a study of beta chain features in type 1 diabetes. Sequencing targeted expressed TCRB transcripts, as all isolated RNA had been reverse transcribed. Assay used: immunoSEQ multiplex PCR; TCRdb lists only in-frame clones, some missing. The sample yields about 360,000 clones, around 13% seen once. The sample comprised naive CD4+ T cells from blood. The receptors were sampled from a man younger than 35 in good health.

The chain combines TRBV11-2 with TRBJ2-5, with D perhaps matching TRBD1 (5 bases). The CDR3 loop spans 17 amino acids. Per the germline V gene, CDR1 is SGHAT and CDR2 is FQNNGV. Trimming stripped 1 base from V and 5 bases from J, with 20 bases between. The CDR3 loop is CASSLGALGQGRETQYF. The CDR3 DNA is TGTGCCAGCAGCTTAGGGGCGCTCGGTCAGGGCCGGGAGACCCAGTACTTC.

Concerning this clone: The same CDR3 arises from other DNA sequences in this sample as well. The V gene is TRBV15, the J gene TRBJ1-2; tentatively, D is TRBD1 (5 bases). Trimming shortened V by 3 bases and J by 2 bases, and 7 bases separated the two germline ends. Germline CDR1 and CDR2: LNHNV and YYDKDF (reference sequence). There are 13 residues in the CDR3. The CDR3 loop reads CATSRQGNYGYTF. The DNA for the CDR3 is TGTGCCACCAGCAGGCAGGGAAACTATGGCTACACCTTC.